This T cell receptor beta chain was identified in a study of blood T cell repertoires in COVID-19. In the source study's methods: By means of reference gene primer amplification, nucleated cell counts were estimated. The data were produced by immunoSEQ multiplex PCR, yet TCRdb's version contains in-frame clones alone and is incomplete. The DNA gave D and trimming, while V, J and clone size come from that table. The table has 150,000 to 200,000 clones, approximately 84% seen once. The ends were cut back, 3 bases at V and 4 bases at J, with 10 bases in the middle. The CDR3 is 13 amino acids. Germline V gene sequence: CDR1 DFQATT, CDR2 SNEGSKA (reference sequence).

This TCR derives from a human donor with acute COVID-19. The donor label of this sample is uncertain. The material sequenced was PBMCs or T cells enriched from blood (not recorded which). This sequence joins TRBV20-1 and TRBJ1-3; D is ambiguous. CDR3 loop: CSASPGGGNTIYF. DNA of the CDR3: TGCAGTGCTAGTCCGGGAGGGGGAAACACCATATATTTT.